A selection of T cell receptor beta chains follows, all from one sample in a study of blood T cell repertoires in COVID-19. The repertoire was sequenced with immunoSEQ multiplex PCR; TCRdb's copy has only in-frame clones and lacks some. The sample gives over 200,000 clones, approximately 86% of which show up once; about 9.2% is in the top ten. Sequenced input: peripheral blood. The receptors come from a man aged 40-55 years who had recovered from COVID-19. CDR3s include the opening cysteine and the closing phenylalanine or tryptophan. The D gene is left open where the match is weak. A clone size is listed for some rows: how often the clone was seen (once, few, many), or a class if it is expanded.

v_gene	j_gene	d_gene	abundance	CDR3nt	CDR3aa
TRBV5-6	TRBJ2-6	TRBD2	.	TGTGCCAGCAGCTTTACGAAGCGGGGGAACTCTGGGGCCAACGTCCTGACTTTC	CASSFTKRGNSGANVLTF
TRBV2	TRBJ1-6	.	.	TGTGCCAGCAGCAAAGACAGTCGTAATTCACCCCTCCACTTT	CASSKDSRNSPLHF
TRBV9	TRBJ2-2	.	.	TGTGCCAGCAGCGTAGGGGACTTTAACACCGGGGAGCTGTTTTTT	CASSVGDFNTGELFF
TRBV9	TRBJ2-7	.	.	TGTGCCAGCAGCCCGAAGCCGAGCCTCAACGAGCAGTACTTC	CASSPKPSLNEQYF
TRBV4-3	TRBJ2-3	TRBD2	.	TGCGCCAGCAGCCTGACTAGCCGGAGGACAGATACGCAGTATTTT	CASSLTSRRTDTQYF
TRBV9	TRBJ2-3	.	.	TGTGCCAGCAGCGTAGGAGTTCGGGGTAGCACAGATACGCAGTATTTT	CASSVGVRGSTDTQYF
TRBV5-6	TRBJ1-1	.	.	TGTGCCAGCAGCCTGGCGGGGAGGACTGAAGCTTTCTTT	CASSLAGRTEAFF
TRBV27	TRBJ2-6	.	.	TGTGCCAGCAGCTCCCTCTCTGGGGCCAACGTCCTGACTTTC	CASSSLSGANVLTF
TRBV25-1	TRBJ2-7	TRBD2	.	TGTGCCAGCAGTGTGGCGGGGGGGATAAACGAGCAGTACTTC	CASSVAGGINEQYF
TRBV2	TRBJ2-1	TRBD2	.	TGTGCCAGCAGTCTATACTCCGGGACTAGCGCCAACAATGAGCAGTTCTTC	CASSLYSGTSANNEQFF
TRBV6-6	TRBJ1-2	.	once	TGTGCCAGCAGTTCCCCGGGGGACTATGGCTACACCTTC	CASSSPGDYGYTF
TRBV30	TRBJ1-1	TRBD1	.	TGTGCCTGGAGGGGACAGGGAAAGGGGGTCACTGAAGCTTTCTTT	CAWRGQGKGVTEAFF
TRBV12-3/TRBV12-4	TRBJ2-7	.	.	TGTGCCAGCAGTCTGCGGGCCAACTACGAGCAGTACTTC	CASSLRANYEQYF
TRBV11-2	TRBJ1-2	.	few	TGTGCCAGCAGCTTTAGTCAGGGGACTAACTATGGCTACACCTTC	CASSFSQGTNYGYTF
TRBV6-5	TRBJ2-7	TRBD2	.	TGTGCCAGCAGGGTAACTAGCGGGTACTACGAGCAGTACTTC	CASRVTSGYYEQYF
TRBV13	TRBJ2-1	TRBD2	.	TGTGCCAGCAGCTGGGCGGGAGCGGTGAGTGAGCAGTTCTTC	CASSWAGAVSEQFF
TRBV19	TRBJ2-7	.	.	TGTGCCAGTAGTATTTCGCGGTCCAGATGGGAGCAGTACTTC	CASSISRSRWEQYF
TRBV2	TRBJ2-3	TRBD2	.	TGTGCCAGCAGTGAGGCTAGCGGGAGAACAGATACGCAGTATTTT	CASSEASGRTDTQYF
TRBV10-3	TRBJ2-7	.	.	TGTGCCATCAGCTTAGAGACACGAGACTCCTACGAGCAGTACTTC	CAISLETRDSYEQYF
TRBV5-6	TRBJ2-3	TRBD2	.	TGTGCCAGCAGCTTGGCGTGGGGGGGTCCTGCCTTTTTT	CASSLAWGGPAFF
TRBV4-3	TRBJ2-7	.	.	TGCGCCAGCAGCCAAGGGCCTTCCTACGAGCAGTACTTC	CASSQGPSYEQYF
TRBV18	TRBJ1-5	.	.	TGTGCCAGCTCCCCCGGGGGAATCAATCAGCCCCAGCATTTT	CASSPGGINQPQHF
TRBV6-5	TRBJ1-1	TRBD1	.	TGTGCCAGCAGCCTTAAGACAGGGAACCCTGAAGCTTTCTTT	CASSLKTGNPEAFF
TRBV6-5	TRBJ1-1	.	.	TGTGCCAGCTTTTTGATGGGGGCTGGGGACACTGAAGCTTTCTTT	CASFLMGAGDTEAFF
TRBV6-2/TRBV6-3	TRBJ2-7	.	.	TGTGCCAGCAGTTACCGGCAGGGAAACGAGCAGTACTTC	CASSYRQGNEQYF
TRBV6-5	TRBJ2-3	.	.	TGTGCCAGCAGTTACCGGGGAGGTACGCAGTATTTT	CASSYRGGTQYF
TRBV7-9	TRBJ2-7	TRBD2	.	TGTGCCAGCAGCTTAGCGGTCGCTAGCGGGATCGTCTACGAGCAGTACTTC	CASSLAVASGIVYEQYF
TRBV27	TRBJ1-1	.	.	TGTGCCAGCAGTTCGGGGATCATGAACACTGAAGCTTTCTTT	CASSSGIMNTEAFF
TRBV5-6	TRBJ2-3	TRBD1	.	TGTGCCAGCAGCTTGGACAGGGGGACATACACAGATACGCAGTATTTT	CASSLDRGTYTDTQYF
TRBV10-3	TRBJ1-2	.	.	TGTGCCATCAGTGAGCCCGCAGAAAACTATGGCTACACCTTC	CAISEPAENYGYTF
TRBV3-1/TRBV3-2	TRBJ2-1	TRBD2	.	TGTGCCAGCAGCCAAGATCTCGGACTCCGAGCGGGGAATGAGCAGTTCTTC	CASSQDLGLRAGNEQFF
TRBV19	TRBJ1-4	TRBD1	.	TGTGCCAGTAGTATGAGGCAGGGGGCCGGTAATGAAAAACTGTTTTTT	CASSMRQGAGNEKLFF
TRBV2	TRBJ2-7	TRBD2	.	TGTGCCAGCAGTGGGGGGGGGAGAGGGTACGAGCAGTACTTC	CASSGGGRGYEQYF
TRBV5-1	TRBJ2-7	TRBD2	.	TGCGCCAGCAGCCTGGGAGGGCAAGAGCAGTACTTC	CASSLGGQEQYF
TRBV7-2	TRBJ2-5	TRBD2	.	TGTGCCAGCAGCCCATCTAGCGGGGGGGGTCAAGAGACCCAGTACTTC	CASSPSSGGGQETQYF
TRBV3-1/TRBV3-2	TRBJ1-4	TRBD1	.	TGTGCCAGCAGCCAAGATCGAGGGGGCGGGGAAAAACTGTTTTTT	CASSQDRGGGEKLFF
TRBV19	TRBJ2-1	.	.	TGTGCCAGTAGTATAGAAGCGCCTAGGGGGAATGAGCAGTTCTTC	CASSIEAPRGNEQFF
TRBV7-9	TRBJ2-7	.	.	TGTGCCAGCAGCCCGACTAGGTATCCCTACGAGCAGTACTTC	CASSPTRYPYEQYF
TRBV9	TRBJ2-7	TRBD2	.	TGTGCCAGCAGCACCAAGCTAGCGGGAGGGCCAAACGAGCAGTACTTC	CASSTKLAGGPNEQYF
TRBV6-2/TRBV6-3	TRBJ1-2	.	.	TGTGCCAGCAGTTACCCGGAGGGAAGCTATGGCTACACCTTC	CASSYPEGSYGYTF
TRBV4-2	TRBJ1-5	.	.	TGTGCCAGCAGCCAACAGGGGTATGGCAATCAGCCCCAGCATTTT	CASSQQGYGNQPQHF
TRBV5-4	TRBJ1-1	.	.	TGTGCCAGCAGCCTCGATCCTAGAGGGAACACTGAAGCTTTCTTT	CASSLDPRGNTEAFF
TRBV6-5	TRBJ1-5	TRBD1	.	TGTGCCAGCAGTCCGAGACAGGGTTGGAATCAGCCCCAGCATTTT	CASSPRQGWNQPQHF
TRBV4-3	TRBJ1-2	.	once	TGCGCCAGCAGCTTCCTACCCTGGACAGAGTCTAACTATGGCTACACCTTC	CASSFLPWTESNYGYTF
TRBV7-4	TRBJ2-1	.	.	TGTGCCAGCAGCTCCACCCCAGGGTTGGTCTACAATGAGCAGTTCTTC	CASSSTPGLVYNEQFF
TRBV5-1	TRBJ2-5	TRBD2	.	TGCGCCAGCAGCTCCGGAGCGGGGGGGCGCGAGACCCAGTACTTC	CASSSGAGGRETQYF